The rows below give T cell receptor beta chains drawn from one sample of a study of naive and memory T cell subsets. TCRdb fed the 5' RACE reads into MiXCR, producing one record per CDR3 protein. The sample consists of around 56,000 distinct CDR3 sequences, 6% to 8% of them appearing once. Receptor source: a female donor in good health. CDR3s include the opening cysteine and the closing phenylalanine or tryptophan. The D gene is left open where the match is weak. For some rows the clone size is stated as once, few or many, or as a class when expanded; others skip it.

v_gene: TRBV7-2
d_gene: -
j_gene: TRBJ1-1
abundance: few
CDR3aa: CASRPSWGAEAFF
CDR3nt: TGTGCCAGCAGGCCTTCCTGGGGAGCTGAAGCTTTCTTT

v_gene: TRBV12-3/TRBV12-4
d_gene: -
j_gene: TRBJ1-1
abundance: -
CDR3aa: CASSPTQGGTEAFF
CDR3nt: TGTGCCAGCAGTCCCACCCAGGGTGGTACTGAAGCTTTCTTT

v_gene: TRBV19
d_gene: -
j_gene: TRBJ2-5
abundance: -
CDR3aa: CASSVPGLEDSETQYF
CDR3nt: TGTGCCAGTAGTGTTCCGGGACTCGAGGATTCAGAGACCCAGTACTTC

v_gene: TRBV30
d_gene: -
j_gene: TRBJ1-5
abundance: -
CDR3aa: CAWSTRTWDSNQPQHF
CDR3nt: TGTGCCTGGAGTACTCGGACCTGGGATAGCAATCAGCCCCAGCATTTT

v_gene: TRBV6-5
d_gene: -
j_gene: TRBJ1-4
abundance: many
CDR3aa: CASSYSSGNEKLFF
CDR3nt: TGTGCCAGCAGTTACTCATCCGGGAATGAAAAACTGTTTTTT

v_gene: TRBV9
d_gene: -
j_gene: TRBJ1-1
abundance: -
CDR3aa: CASSVLSHPTEAFF
CDR3nt: TGTGCCAGCAGCGTATTAAGTCACCCCACTGAAGCTTTCTTT

v_gene: TRBV10-3
d_gene: -
j_gene: TRBJ2-7
abundance: few
CDR3aa: CAIKVGRDEIGEQYF
CDR3nt: TGTGCCATCAAGGTCGGCAGGGACGAAATTGGCGAGCAGTACTTC

v_gene: TRBV30
d_gene: -
j_gene: TRBJ2-2
abundance: few
CDR3aa: CAWRARGTNTGELFF
CDR3nt: TGTGCCTGGAGGGCACGGGGTACGAACACCGGGGAGCTGTTTTTT

v_gene: TRBV11-2
d_gene: -
j_gene: TRBJ2-5
abundance: few
CDR3aa: CASERGGETQYF
CDR3nt: TGTGCCAGCGAAAGGGGAGGAGAGACCCAGTACTTC

v_gene: TRBV2
d_gene: TRBD2
j_gene: TRBJ2-1
abundance: many
CDR3aa: CASTTGGHEQFF
CDR3nt: TGTGCCAGCACCACGGGGGGGCATGAGCAGTTCTTC

v_gene: TRBV29-1
d_gene: -
j_gene: TRBJ1-4
abundance: many
CDR3aa: CSVEGSGDNEKLFF
CDR3nt: TGCAGCGTCGAGGGGTCTGGGGATAATGAAAAACTGTTTTTT

v_gene: TRBV20-1
d_gene: -
j_gene: TRBJ1-2
abundance: many
CDR3aa: CWYNLRGYTF
CDR3nt: TGTTGGTATAATCTTCGGGGCTACACCTTC

v_gene: TRBV28
d_gene: -
j_gene: TRBJ1-2
abundance: many
CDR3aa: CASSRTRTSYGYTF
CDR3nt: TGTGCCAGCAGTAGAACTAGAACTTCCTATGGCTACACCTTC

v_gene: TRBV12-3/TRBV12-4
d_gene: -
j_gene: TRBJ1-3
abundance: -
CDR3aa: CASSRDANTIYF
CDR3nt: TGTGCCAGCAGTCGCGATGCAAACACCATATATTTT

v_gene: TRBV30
d_gene: -
j_gene: TRBJ2-7
abundance: many
CDR3aa: CAWARDLYEQYF
CDR3nt: TGTGCCTGGGCCAGGGACCTCTACGAGCAGTACTTC

v_gene: TRBV25-1
d_gene: TRBD1
j_gene: TRBJ2-7
abundance: many
CDR3aa: CASSEPGTGLFEQYF
CDR3nt: TGTGCCAGCAGTGAACCCGGGACAGGGTTATTCGAGCAGTACTTC

v_gene: TRBV5-1
d_gene: -
j_gene: TRBJ1-1
abundance: -
CDR3aa: CASSLEGGGLGTEAFF
CDR3nt: TGCGCCAGCAGCTTGGAAGGGGGAGGGCTCGGCACTGAAGCTTTCTTT

v_gene: TRBV2
d_gene: -
j_gene: TRBJ2-7
abundance: -
CDR3aa: CASSLGWSSYEQYF
CDR3nt: TGTGCCAGCTCCCTCGGCTGGTCCTCCTACGAGCAGTACTTC

v_gene: TRBV20-1
d_gene: -
j_gene: TRBJ2-5
abundance: few
CDR3aa: CSARDGRRTSETQYF
CDR3nt: TGCAGTGCTAGAGATGGCAGGAGAACTAGCGAGACCCAGTACTTC

v_gene: TRBV20-1
d_gene: -
j_gene: TRBJ2-1
abundance: few
CDR3aa: CSARDPGRRKNEQFF
CDR3nt: TGCAGTGCTAGAGATCCGGGGCGGCGGAAAAATGAGCAGTTCTTC

v_gene: TRBV28
d_gene: -
j_gene: TRBJ1-4
abundance: many
CDR3aa: CASSIRGSLKGLFF
CDR3nt: TGTGCCAGCAGTATCCGCGGATCGCTAAAAGGGCTGTTTTTT

v_gene: TRBV4-1
d_gene: -
j_gene: TRBJ1-6
abundance: many
CDR3aa: CASSLLDRGSPLHF
CDR3nt: TGCGCCAGCAGCCTGCTTGACCGGGGATCACCCCTCCACTTT

v_gene: TRBV19
d_gene: -
j_gene: TRBJ1-2
abundance: -
CDR3aa: CASSLMGGYTF
CDR3nt: TGTGCCAGTTCCCTCATGGGTGGCTACACCTTC